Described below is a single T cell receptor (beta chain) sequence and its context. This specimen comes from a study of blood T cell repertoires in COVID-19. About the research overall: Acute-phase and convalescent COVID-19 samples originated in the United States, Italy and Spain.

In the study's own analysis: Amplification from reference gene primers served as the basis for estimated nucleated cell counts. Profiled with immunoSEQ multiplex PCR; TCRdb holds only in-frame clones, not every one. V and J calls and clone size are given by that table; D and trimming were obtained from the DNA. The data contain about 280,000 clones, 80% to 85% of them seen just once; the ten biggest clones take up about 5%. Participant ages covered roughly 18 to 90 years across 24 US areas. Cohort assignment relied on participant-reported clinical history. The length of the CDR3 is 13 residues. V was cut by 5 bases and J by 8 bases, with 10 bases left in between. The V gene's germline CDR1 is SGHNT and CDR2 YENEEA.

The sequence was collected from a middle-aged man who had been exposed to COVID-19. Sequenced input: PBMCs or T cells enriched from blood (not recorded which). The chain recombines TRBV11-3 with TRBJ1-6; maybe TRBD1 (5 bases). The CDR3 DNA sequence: TGTGCCAGCAGCGTTTTCAGGGATTCACCCCTCCACTTT. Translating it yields CASSVFRDSPLHF.